This entry features one T cell receptor beta chain sequence. Its antigen remains unknown. Produced via immunoSEQ multiplex PCR; TCRdb's table is partial and in-frame only. The sample contains approximately 91,000 clones, about 88% of which appear only once. This record comes from a study of T cell responses to AZD1222 COVID-19 vaccine. Study at large: Pooled samples include second doses given at about 4 or 12 weeks. The study's findings and limits: Just six AZD1222 recipients were seropositive at baseline.

CDR3 size: 18 residues. V lost 1 base to trimming and J lost 1 base; unmatched junction nucleotides: 10. Germline V gives CDR1 KGHSH, CDR2 LQKENI. The sample was peripheral blood, taken on day 0 of AZD1222 vaccination. This TCR came from an adult in good health. The genes are TRBV18 and TRBJ1-1; 9 nucleotides match TRBD1. CDR3 DNA sequence: TGTGCCAGCTCACCACTCCTGACAGGGGGGAGGTGGAACACTGAAGCTTTCTTT. As protein: CASSPLLTGGRWNTEAFF.